A selection of T cell receptor beta chains follows, all from one sample in a study of graft-versus-host responses after intestinal transplantation. These receptors' antigens are unknown. Using immunoSEQ multiplex PCR, the repertoire was profiled, and TCRdb retains in-frame clones only, with some absent. The table shows 90,000 to 95,000 clones, with 91% occurring only once. Here the sequenced sample was unstimulated CD8+ T cells sorted from spleen or lymph node cells, taken before intestinal transplant. Every receptor here comes from a human donor who received an intestinal transplant. Each CDR3 is given with its conserved first and last residue. Each record gives: J gene, D gene, V gene, clone size, CDR3 DNA, CDR3 protein. D genes are given only for firm matches. Size is omitted from some rows. Given values are once, few, many or a class for expanded clones.

J: TRBJ2-3
D: NA
V: TRBV6-1
size: once
DNA: TGTGCCAGCAGTGAAGCGAGTAGAATCAATCCTGTTGGGCAGTATTTT
CDR3: CASSEASRINPVGQYF

J: TRBJ2-1
D: TRBD2
V: TRBV9
size: once
DNA: TGTGCCAGCAGCCCTCGACTAGCGGGAGTGCTCAATGAGCAGTTCTTC
CDR3: CASSPRLAGVLNEQFF

J: TRBJ2-7
D: TRBD2
V: TRBV7-9
size: NA
DNA: TGTGCCAGCAGCTTTAGCGGGAGGGCCTACGAGCAGTACTTC
CDR3: CASSFSGRAYEQYF

J: TRBJ2-1
D: TRBD2
V: TRBV4-1
size: NA
DNA: TGCGCCAGTTCACATTTAGCGGGAGGGTCCTACAATGAGCAGTTCTTC
CDR3: CASSHLAGGSYNEQFF

J: TRBJ2-7
D: TRBD2
V: TRBV27
size: NA
DNA: TGTGCCACCGGACTAGCGGGAGACAACGAGCAGTACTTC
CDR3: CATGLAGDNEQYF

J: TRBJ2-2
D: NA
V: TRBV19
size: NA
DNA: TGTGCCAGTACCATGAGGCAGATGAACACCGGGGAGCTGTTTTTT
CDR3: CASTMRQMNTGELFF

J: TRBJ2-3
D: NA
V: TRBV28
size: NA
DNA: TGTGCCTCCTTAGGAGGGGAAAGTGGAACAGATACGCAGTATTTT
CDR3: CASLGGESGTDTQYF

J: TRBJ2-7
D: TRBD1
V: TRBV7-9
size: few
DNA: TGTGCCAGCAGCTTGGGGACAGGGTCCTACGAGCAGTACTTC
CDR3: CASSLGTGSYEQYF

J: TRBJ1-2
D: TRBD1
V: TRBV9
size: NA
DNA: TGTGCCAGCAGCCCTTCCACAGGGGGATATGGCTACACCTTC
CDR3: CASSPSTGGYGYTF

J: TRBJ2-4
D: TRBD1
V: TRBV27
size: NA
DNA: TGTGCCAGCAGTCCCGGACAGGGAACGAGGTGGATTCAGTACTTC
CDR3: CASSPGQGTRWIQYF

J: TRBJ1-5
D: NA
V: TRBV21-1
size: NA
DNA: TGTGCCAGCAGCGCGCGACAGGGGGGAAACAATCAGCCCCAGCATTTT
CDR3: CASSARQGGNNQPQHF

J: TRBJ2-1
D: TRBD2
V: TRBV28
size: once
DNA: TGTGCCAGCAGCGCCGGGACTAGCTACCATGAGCAGTTCTTC
CDR3: CASSAGTSYHEQFF

J: TRBJ2-3
D: TRBD2
V: TRBV7-8
size: NA
DNA: TGTGCCAGCAGCTTAATAACTAGCGGGGGGACAGATACGCAGTATTTT
CDR3: CASSLITSGGTDTQYF

J: TRBJ2-6
D: TRBD1
V: TRBV4-3
size: NA
DNA: TGCGCCAGCAGCCACACCGGACAGGGGACGATGGGGGCCAACGTCCTGACTTTC
CDR3: CASSHTGQGTMGANVLTF

J: TRBJ1-5
D: NA
V: TRBV30
size: NA
DNA: TGTGCCTGGAGTTTAGGGGTCGGCAATCAGCCCCAGCATTTT
CDR3: CAWSLGVGNQPQHF

J: TRBJ1-2
D: NA
V: TRBV19
size: NA
DNA: TGTGCCAGTAGTATGGTAATCGGGTATGGCTACACCTTC
CDR3: CASSMVIGYGYTF

J: TRBJ2-7
D: NA
V: TRBV5-5
size: NA
DNA: TGTGCCAGCAGACAGGGTGGGGACACGTACGAGCAGTACTTC
CDR3: CASRQGGDTYEQYF

J: TRBJ2-1
D: NA
V: TRBV2
size: NA
DNA: TGTGCCAGGAAGAAAGACATAAACTACAATGAGCAGTTCTTC
CDR3: CARKKDINYNEQFF

J: TRBJ2-5
D: NA
V: TRBV4-2
size: NA
DNA: TGTGCCAGCAGCCAAACTAGGGAAGAGACCCAGTACTTC
CDR3: CASSQTREETQYF

J: TRBJ2-1
D: TRBD2
V: TRBV9
size: NA
DNA: TGTGCCAGCAGCGTAGTACCGGGGGGGAACGAGCAGTTCTTC
CDR3: CASSVVPGGNEQFF

J: TRBJ2-1
D: NA
V: TRBV14
size: NA
DNA: TGTGCCAGCAGCCAAGATAGGGGAAGGGGGTTCTTC
CDR3: CASSQDRGRGFF

J: TRBJ2-1
D: TRBD2
V: TRBV5-1
size: NA
DNA: TGCGCCAGCAGCCCCGGGACTAGTGGCCATGAGCAGTTCTTC
CDR3: CASSPGTSGHEQFF

J: TRBJ2-7
D: TRBD2
V: TRBV4-1
size: NA
DNA: TGCGCCAGCAGCCAAGATGAGCGGGAGGGCCGCGAGCAGTACTTC
CDR3: CASSQDEREGREQYF

J: TRBJ2-1
D: NA
V: TRBV28
size: NA
DNA: TGTGCCAGCAGTTTAATTAACAGCCACAATGAGCAGTTCTTC
CDR3: CASSLINSHNEQFF

J: TRBJ1-4
D: NA
V: TRBV7-6
size: NA
DNA: TGTGCCAGCTCCCTCACCGGGGATGAAAAACTGTTTTTT
CDR3: CASSLTGDEKLFF

J: TRBJ1-1
D: TRBD1
V: TRBV9
size: NA
DNA: TGTGCCAGCAGCGTCGGGACAGGGGGCACTGAAGCTTTCTTT
CDR3: CASSVGTGGTEAFF

J: TRBJ2-7
D: NA
V: TRBV9
size: NA
DNA: TGTGCCAGCAGCGTAGGGGACAACTACGAGCAGTACTTC
CDR3: CASSVGDNYEQYF

J: TRBJ2-2
D: TRBD2
V: TRBV6-5
size: NA
DNA: TGTGCCAGCAGTTACGGGGCGGGAGGGGACACCGGGGAGCTGTTTTTT
CDR3: CASSYGAGGDTGELFF

J: TRBJ2-1
D: TRBD1
V: TRBV5-1
size: NA
DNA: TGCGCCAGCAGCTTCGGGACAGGGCTATACAATGAGCAGTTCTTC
CDR3: CASSFGTGLYNEQFF

J: TRBJ1-1
D: TRBD1
V: TRBV7-6
size: NA
DNA: TGTGCCAGCAGCTCGTACAGGGGAATGAGAGGCACTGAAGCTTTCTTT
CDR3: CASSSYRGMRGTEAFF

J: TRBJ1-1
D: TRBD1
V: TRBV6-5
size: NA
DNA: TGTGCCAGCAGTTACGGGACAGCCGAAGCTTTCTTT
CDR3: CASSYGTAEAFF

J: TRBJ1-6
D: NA
V: TRBV21-1
size: NA
DNA: TGTGCCAGCAGCAAACCAACGGTCCGTCGAGCCCTCCACTTT
CDR3: CASSKPTVRRALHF

J: TRBJ1-1
D: TRBD1
V: TRBV4-1
size: NA
DNA: TGCGCCAGCGGAATGGACAGGGGCACTGAAGCTTTCTTT
CDR3: CASGMDRGTEAFF

J: TRBJ2-7
D: TRBD1
V: TRBV15
size: NA
DNA: TGTGCCACCACCCAGGACAGGGAGCTCTCCTACGAGCAGTACTTC
CDR3: CATTQDRELSYEQYF

J: TRBJ1-1
D: NA
V: TRBV27
size: NA
DNA: TGTGCCAGCAGTCCCCGTTCCTATAACACTGAAGCTTTCTTT
CDR3: CASSPRSYNTEAFF

J: TRBJ2-1
D: NA
V: TRBV6-5
size: once
DNA: TGTGCCAGCAGTTCCCCTAAGGGAGCGGGCTACAATGAGCAGTTCTTC
CDR3: CASSSPKGAGYNEQFF

J: TRBJ2-7
D: TRBD1
V: TRBV7-9
size: few
DNA: TGTGCCAGCAGCTACAGGGGGACGTACGAGCAGTACTTC
CDR3: CASSYRGTYEQYF

J: TRBJ2-7
D: NA
V: TRBV2
size: few
DNA: TGTGCCAGCCTAGGGAGCTCCTACGAGCAGTACTTC
CDR3: CASLGSSYEQYF

J: TRBJ2-7
D: TRBD2
V: TRBV5-4
size: NA
DNA: TGTGCCAGCAGCTTAGGGGACCTGAGAGGGAGGGACTCCTACGAGCAGTACTTC
CDR3: CASSLGDLRGRDSYEQYF

J: TRBJ1-5
D: TRBD1
V: TRBV19
size: NA
DNA: TGTGCCAGTAGTACCGGGACAGGAAACAATCAGCCCCAGCATTTT
CDR3: CASSTGTGNNQPQHF

J: TRBJ2-7
D: NA
V: TRBV30
size: NA
DNA: TGTGCCTGGAGTACCCACTTCGGTTCCGAGCAGTACTTC
CDR3: CAWSTHFGSEQYF

J: TRBJ1-5
D: NA
V: TRBV15
size: once
DNA: TGTGCCACCAGCAGAGATGGGGGGTATAGCAATCAGCCCCAGCATTTT
CDR3: CATSRDGGYSNQPQHF

J: TRBJ2-7
D: NA
V: TRBV29-1
size: NA
DNA: TGCAGCGTTGAACCCCAGGACAGTCCCTACGAGCAGTACTTC
CDR3: CSVEPQDSPYEQYF

J: TRBJ1-5
D: NA
V: TRBV9
size: NA
DNA: TGTGCCAGCAGCGCAACAGGGATGGATCAGCCCCAGCATTTT
CDR3: CASSATGMDQPQHF

J: TRBJ2-7
D: TRBD1
V: TRBV4-3
size: few
DNA: TGCGCCAGCAGCCTGGACCGGGACAGGGGCCACTACTACGAGCAGTACTTC
CDR3: CASSLDRDRGHYYEQYF